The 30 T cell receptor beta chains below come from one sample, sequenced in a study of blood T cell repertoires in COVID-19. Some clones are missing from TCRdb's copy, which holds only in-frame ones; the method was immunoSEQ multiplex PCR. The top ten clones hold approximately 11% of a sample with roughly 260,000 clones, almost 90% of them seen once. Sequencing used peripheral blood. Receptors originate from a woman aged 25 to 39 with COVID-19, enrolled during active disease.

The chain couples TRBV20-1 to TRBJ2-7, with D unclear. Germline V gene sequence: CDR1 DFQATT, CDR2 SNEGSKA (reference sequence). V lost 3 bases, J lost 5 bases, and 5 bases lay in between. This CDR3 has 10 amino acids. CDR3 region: CSASENEQYF. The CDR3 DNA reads TGCAGTGCTAGCGAGAACGAGCAGTACTTC.

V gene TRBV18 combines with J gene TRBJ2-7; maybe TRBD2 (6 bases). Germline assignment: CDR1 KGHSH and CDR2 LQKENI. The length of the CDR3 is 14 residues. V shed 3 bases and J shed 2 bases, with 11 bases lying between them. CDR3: CASSPGTATYEQYF. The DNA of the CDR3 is TGTGCCAGCTCACCTGGGACTGCAACCTACGAGCAGTACTTC.

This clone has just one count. The CDR3 DNA reads as TGTGCCACCAGTGATCCGGGACTCCCCTACAATGAGCAGTTCTTC. It yields the protein CATSDPGLPYNEQFF. The chain combines TRBV24-1 with TRBJ2-1, with D perhaps matching TRBD2 (6 bases). In germline, CDR1 is KGHDR, CDR2 SFDVKD. The length of the CDR3 is 15 residues. The ends were cut back, 3 bases at V and 2 bases at J, with 10 bases in the middle.

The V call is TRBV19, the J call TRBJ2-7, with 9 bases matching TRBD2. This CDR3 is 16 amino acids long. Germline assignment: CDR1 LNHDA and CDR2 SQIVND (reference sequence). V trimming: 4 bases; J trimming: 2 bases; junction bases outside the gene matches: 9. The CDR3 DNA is TGTGCCAGTAGTACGAGAGTTAGCGGGGGTACCTACGAGCAGTACTTC. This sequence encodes CASSTRVSGGTYEQYF.

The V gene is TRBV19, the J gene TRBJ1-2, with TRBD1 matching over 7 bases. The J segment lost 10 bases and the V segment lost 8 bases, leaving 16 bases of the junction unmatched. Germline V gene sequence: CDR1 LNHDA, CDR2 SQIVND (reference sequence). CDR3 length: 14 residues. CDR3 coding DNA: TGTGCCAGTGGACCGCGACAGGGAGGATTGGACTACACCTTC. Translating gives CASGPRQGGLDYTF.

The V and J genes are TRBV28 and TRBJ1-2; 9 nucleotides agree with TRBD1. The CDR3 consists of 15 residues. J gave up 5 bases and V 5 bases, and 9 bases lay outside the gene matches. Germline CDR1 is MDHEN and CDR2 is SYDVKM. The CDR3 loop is CASSSSAGTGYGYTF. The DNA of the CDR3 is TGTGCCAGCAGTAGCAGCGCCGGGACAGGGTATGGCTACACCTTC.

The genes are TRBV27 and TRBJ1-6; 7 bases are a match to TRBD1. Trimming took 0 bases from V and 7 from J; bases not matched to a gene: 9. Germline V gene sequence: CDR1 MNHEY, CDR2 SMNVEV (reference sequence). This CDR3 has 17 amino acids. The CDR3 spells CASSLSIGGFGNSPLHF. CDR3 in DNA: TGTGCCAGCAGTTTATCGATAGGGGGCTTTGGAAATTCACCCCTCCACTTT.

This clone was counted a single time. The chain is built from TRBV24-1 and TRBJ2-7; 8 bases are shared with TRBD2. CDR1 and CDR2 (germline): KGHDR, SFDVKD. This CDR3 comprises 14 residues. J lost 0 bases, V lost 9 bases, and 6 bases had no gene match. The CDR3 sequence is CATQGTSASYEQYF. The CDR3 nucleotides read TGTGCCACCCAAGGGACTAGTGCCTCCTACGAGCAGTACTTC.

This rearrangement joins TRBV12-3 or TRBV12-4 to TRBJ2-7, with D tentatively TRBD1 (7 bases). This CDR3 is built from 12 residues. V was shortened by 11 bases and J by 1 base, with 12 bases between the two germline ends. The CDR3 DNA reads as TGTGCCTCCCAGGGGGGATCCTACGAGCAGTACTTC. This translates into CASQGGSYEQYF.

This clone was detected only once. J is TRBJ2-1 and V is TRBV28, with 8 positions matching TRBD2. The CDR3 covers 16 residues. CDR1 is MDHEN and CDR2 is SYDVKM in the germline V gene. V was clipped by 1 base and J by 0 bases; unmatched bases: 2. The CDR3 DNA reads TGTGCCAGCAGTTTATCCACTAGCGGCTCCTACAATGAGCAGTTCTTC. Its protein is CASSLSTSGSYNEQFF. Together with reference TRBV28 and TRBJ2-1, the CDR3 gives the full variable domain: DVKVTQSSRYLVKRTGEKVFLECVQDMDHENMFWYRQDPGLGLRLIYFSYDVKMKEKGDIPEGYSVSREKKERFSLILESASTNQTSMYLCASSLSTSGSYNEQFFGPGTRLTVL.

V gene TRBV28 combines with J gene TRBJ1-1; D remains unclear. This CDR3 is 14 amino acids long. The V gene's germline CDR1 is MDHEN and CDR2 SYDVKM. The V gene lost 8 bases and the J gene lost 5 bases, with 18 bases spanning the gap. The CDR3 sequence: CASPRSAEGTEAFF. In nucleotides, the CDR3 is TGTGCCAGCCCTCGGTCAGCGGAGGGAACTGAAGCTTTCTTT.

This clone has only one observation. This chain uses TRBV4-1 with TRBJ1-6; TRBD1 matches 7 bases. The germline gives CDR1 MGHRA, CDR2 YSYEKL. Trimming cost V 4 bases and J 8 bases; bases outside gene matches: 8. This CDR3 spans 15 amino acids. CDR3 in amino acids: CASSPTQGQYSPLHF. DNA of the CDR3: TGCGCCAGCAGCCCAACACAGGGGCAGTATTCACCCCTCCACTTT.

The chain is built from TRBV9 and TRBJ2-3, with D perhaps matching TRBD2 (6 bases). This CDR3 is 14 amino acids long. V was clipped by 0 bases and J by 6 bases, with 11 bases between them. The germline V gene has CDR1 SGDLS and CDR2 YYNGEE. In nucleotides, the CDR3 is TGTGCCAGCAGCGTAGCCGGGAGTAGGGATACGCAGTATTTT. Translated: CASSVAGSRDTQYF.

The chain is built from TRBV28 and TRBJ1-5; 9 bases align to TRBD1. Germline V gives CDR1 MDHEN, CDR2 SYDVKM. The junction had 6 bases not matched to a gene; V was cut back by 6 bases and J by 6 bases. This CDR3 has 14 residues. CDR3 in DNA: TGTGCCAGCAGCCTGACAGGGGGTGGTCAGCCCCAGCATTTT. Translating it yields CASSLTGGGQPQHF.

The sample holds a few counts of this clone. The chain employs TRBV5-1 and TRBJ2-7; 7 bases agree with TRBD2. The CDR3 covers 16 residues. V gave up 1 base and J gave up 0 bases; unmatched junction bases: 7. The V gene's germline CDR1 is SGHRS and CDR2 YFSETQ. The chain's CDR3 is CASSLYSGGLSYEQYF. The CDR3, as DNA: TGCGCCAGCAGCTTGTACTCGGGAGGCCTCTCCTACGAGCAGTACTTC.

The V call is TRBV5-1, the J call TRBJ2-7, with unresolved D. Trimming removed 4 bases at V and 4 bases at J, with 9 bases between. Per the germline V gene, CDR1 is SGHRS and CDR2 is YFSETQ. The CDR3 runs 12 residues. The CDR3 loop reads CASSDSSYEQYF. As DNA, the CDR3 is TGCGCCAGCAGCGATAGCTCGTACGAGCAGTACTTC. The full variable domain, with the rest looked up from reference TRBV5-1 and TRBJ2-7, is KAGVTQTPRYLIKTRGQQVTLSCSPISGHRSVSWYQQTPGQGLQFLFEYFSETQRNKGNFPGRFSGRQFSNSRSEMNVSTLELGDSALYLCASSDSSYEQYFGPGTRLTVT.

CDR3 sequence: CAMMGLNTEAFF. Written as DNA, the CDR3 is TGTGCCATGATGGGCTTGAACACTGAAGCTTTCTTT. The chain has TRBV10-3 and TRBJ1-1; D is uncertain. In germline, CDR1 is ENHRY, CDR2 SYGVKD. V was trimmed by 9 bases and J by 0 bases, leaving 8 bases between them. This CDR3 has 12 residues.

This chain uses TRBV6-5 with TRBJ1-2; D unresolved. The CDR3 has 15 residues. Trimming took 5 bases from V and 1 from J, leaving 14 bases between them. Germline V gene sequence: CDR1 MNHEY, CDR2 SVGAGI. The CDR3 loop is CASSLNPGSNYGYTF. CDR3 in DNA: TGTGCCAGCAGTCTCAACCCGGGAAGTAACTATGGCTACACCTTC.

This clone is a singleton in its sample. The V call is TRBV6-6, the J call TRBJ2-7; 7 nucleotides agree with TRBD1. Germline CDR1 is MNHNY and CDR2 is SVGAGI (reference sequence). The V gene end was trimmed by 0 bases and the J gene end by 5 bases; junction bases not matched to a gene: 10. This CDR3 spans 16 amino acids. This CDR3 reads CASSYSVGQGVNEQYF. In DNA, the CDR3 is TGTGCCAGCAGTTACTCCGTGGGGCAGGGGGTTAACGAGCAGTACTTC.

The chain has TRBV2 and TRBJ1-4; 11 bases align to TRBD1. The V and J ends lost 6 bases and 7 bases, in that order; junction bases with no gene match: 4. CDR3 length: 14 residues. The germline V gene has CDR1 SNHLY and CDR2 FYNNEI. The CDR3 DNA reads TGTGCCAGCAGCGCGGACAGGGGGCGTGAAAAACTGTTTTTT. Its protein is CASSADRGREKLFF.

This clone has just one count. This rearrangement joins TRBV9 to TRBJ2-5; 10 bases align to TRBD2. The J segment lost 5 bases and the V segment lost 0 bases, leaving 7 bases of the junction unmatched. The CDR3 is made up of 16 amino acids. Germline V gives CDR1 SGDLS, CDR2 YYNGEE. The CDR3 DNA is TGTGCCAGCAGCGTAGTAGCGGGAGGATCCGAGGAGACCCAGTACTTC. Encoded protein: CASSVVAGGSEETQYF.

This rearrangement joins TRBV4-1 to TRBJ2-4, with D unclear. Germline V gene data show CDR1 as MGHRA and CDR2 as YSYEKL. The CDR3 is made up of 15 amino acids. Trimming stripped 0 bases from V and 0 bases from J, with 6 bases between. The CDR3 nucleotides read TGCGCCAGCAGCCAAGACGAGTTAGCCAAAAACATTCAGTACTTC. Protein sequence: CASSQDELAKNIQYF.

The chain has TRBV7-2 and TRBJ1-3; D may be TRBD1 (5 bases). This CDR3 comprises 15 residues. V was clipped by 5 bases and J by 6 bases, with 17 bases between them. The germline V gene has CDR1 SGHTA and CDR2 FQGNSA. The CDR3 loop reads CASSPYGRDLNTIYF. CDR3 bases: TGTGCCAGCAGCCCCTATGGCAGGGACTTAAACACCATATATTTT.

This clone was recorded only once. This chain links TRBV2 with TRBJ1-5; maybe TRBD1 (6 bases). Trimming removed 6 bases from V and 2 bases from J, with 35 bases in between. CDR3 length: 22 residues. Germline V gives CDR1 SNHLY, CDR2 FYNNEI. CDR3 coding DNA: TGTGCCAGCAGCGGCAGGCAGGGGCGAATAAGGTATGGGACATATGGCAATCAGCCCCAGCATTTT. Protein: CASSGRQGRIRYGTYGNQPQHF.

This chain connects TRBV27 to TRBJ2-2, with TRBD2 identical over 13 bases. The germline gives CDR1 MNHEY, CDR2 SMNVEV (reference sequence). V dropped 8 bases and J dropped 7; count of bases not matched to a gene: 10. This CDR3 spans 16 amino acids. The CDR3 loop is CASGIGLAGVNGELFF. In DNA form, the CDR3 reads TGTGCCAGCGGAATAGGACTAGCGGGAGTGAACGGGGAGCTGTTTTTT.

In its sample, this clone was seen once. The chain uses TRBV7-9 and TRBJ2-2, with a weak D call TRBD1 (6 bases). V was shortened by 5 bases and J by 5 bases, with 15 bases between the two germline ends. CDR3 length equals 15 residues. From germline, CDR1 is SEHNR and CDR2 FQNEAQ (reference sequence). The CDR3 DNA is TGTGCCAGCAGCCTCAGACAGGCTACTACCGGGGAGCTGTTTTTT. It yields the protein CASSLRQATTGELFF.

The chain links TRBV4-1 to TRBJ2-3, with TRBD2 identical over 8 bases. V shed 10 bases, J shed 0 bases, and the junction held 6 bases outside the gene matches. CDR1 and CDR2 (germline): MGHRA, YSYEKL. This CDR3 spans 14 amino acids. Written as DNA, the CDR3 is TGCGCCACCCGGGAGCGGGAGAGCACAGATACGCAGTATTTT. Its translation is CATRERESTDTQYF.

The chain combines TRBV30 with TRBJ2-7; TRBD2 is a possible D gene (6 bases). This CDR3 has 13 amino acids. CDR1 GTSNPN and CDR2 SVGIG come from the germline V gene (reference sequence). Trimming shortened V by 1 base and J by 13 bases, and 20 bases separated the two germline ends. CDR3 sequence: CAWSGDLVYATYF. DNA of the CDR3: TGTGCCTGGAGTGGGGACTTAGTCTACGCCACCTACTTC.

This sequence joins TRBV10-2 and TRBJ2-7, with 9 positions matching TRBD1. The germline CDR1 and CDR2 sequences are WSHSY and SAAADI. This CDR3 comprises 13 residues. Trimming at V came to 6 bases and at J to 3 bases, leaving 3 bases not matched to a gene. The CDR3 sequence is CASRPGQGYEQYF. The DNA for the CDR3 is TGCGCCAGCAGACCGGGACAGGGCTACGAGCAGTACTTC.

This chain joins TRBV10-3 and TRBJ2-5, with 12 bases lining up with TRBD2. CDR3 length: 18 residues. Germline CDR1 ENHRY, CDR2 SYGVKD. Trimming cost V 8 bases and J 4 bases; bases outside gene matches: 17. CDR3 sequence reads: CAISPRLAGEIRTETQYF. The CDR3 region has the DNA TGTGCCATCTCCCCGAGACTAGCGGGAGAGATTAGGACAGAGACCCAGTACTTC.